The 20 T cell receptor beta chains below come from one sample, sequenced in a study of molecular identifiers for immune sequencing clone quantification (dated by TCRdb to between 2017 and 2018). Library preparation employed PCR. Instrument on record: Illumina HiSeq 4000. The raw public reads went through TCRdb reprocessing: fastp at Q25, MiXCR clone calling, in-frame beta chains kept. Identical CDR3 proteins give one entry, which carries the most common genes and DNA. The sample includes approximately 670,000 distinct CDR3 sequences, with less than 20% observed a single time. The ten largest clones take up under 0.95% of the sample. Source material: naive CD8+ T cells from blood, with Jurkat cell RNA spiked in. This specimen's cell subset or site label, interpreted: FACS-sorted CD8+CD4-CCR7+CD45RA+ naive T cells. The receptors stem from a human donor in good health. Some libraries in this study had Jurkat cell RNA spiked in.

As for this clonotype: It may be a read error: a sequence one base away is much more abundant. The CDR3 is CASSQVAGKTQYF. The CDR3 DNA follows: TGCGCCAGCAGCCAAGTTGCGGGTAAGACCCAGTACTTC. The V and J genes are TRBV4-1 and TRBJ2-5, with a weak D call TRBD2 (5 bases). Trimming took 1 base from V and 6 from J, leaving 9 bases between them. The germline V gene has CDR1 MGHRA and CDR2 YSYEKL. The CDR3 runs to 13 residues.

About this clonotype itself: This may come from a read error, since a much larger clone is one base off. The chain joins TRBV20-1 to TRBJ2-7, with D tentatively TRBD2 (5 bases). Per germline, CDR1 DFQATT and CDR2 SNEGSKA (reference sequence). CDR3 size: 19 residues. V dropped 5 bases and J dropped 0 bases, with 29 bases sitting between them. CDR3 residues: CSAGVLGNPLGVSSYEQYF. The DNA of the CDR3 is TGCAGTGCTGGAGTTCTAGGCAACCCTCTCGGGGTTAGCTCCTACGAGCAGTACTTC.

Only a few counts were recorded for this clonotype. A read error may explain this, as a much larger clone is one base away. The chain combines TRBV27 with TRBJ2-3; 13 nucleotides align to TRBD2. The CDR3 runs 18 residues. Germline V gene data show CDR1 as MNHEY and CDR2 as SMNVEV (reference sequence). The DNA of the CDR3 is TGTGCCGGCAGTACCCTACTAGCGGGGGGGCCGAATGCAGATACGCAGTATTTT. Translating gives CAGSTLLAGGPNADTQYF.

Details on this clonotype: A much more abundant neighbour one base away suggests this may be a read error. V is TRBV6-5 and J is TRBJ1-2; D ambiguous. The CDR3 totals 14 residues. Looked up from germline, CDR1 is MNHEY and CDR2 is SVGAGI. The CDR3 bases are TGTGCCAGCGGTTACGCCTCGACTGCCTATGGCTACACCTTC. Residues: CASGYASTAYGYTF.

This clonotype was counted ten times or more. The chain is built from TRBV6-6 and TRBJ2-5; a weak D match, TRBD1 (7 bases). Trimming pared 5 bases from V and 5 bases from J, leaving 18 bases between. The CDR3 sequence is 15 residues long. Germline CDR1 and CDR2: MNHNY and SVGAGI (reference sequence). CDR3 in amino acids: CASSRNRDSGETQYF. CDR3 sequence (DNA): TGTGCCAGCAGTAGAAACCGGGACAGCGGGGAGACCCAGTACTTC.

The chain recombines TRBV4-1 with TRBJ2-1, with TRBD2 matching over 8 bases. Germline CDR1 MGHRA, CDR2 YSYEKL. The CDR3 covers 16 residues. The V segment lost 2 bases and the J segment 0 bases; nucleotides outside the gene matches: 3. The CDR3 reads CASSQLAGISYNEQFF. CDR3 sequence (DNA): TGCGCCAGCAGCCAACTAGCGGGTATCTCCTACAATGAGCAGTTCTTC.

This clonotype showed up many times. The chain is built from TRBV11-2 and TRBJ2-3, with no clear D. The CDR3 totals 15 residues. Germline V CDR1 and CDR2: SGHAT, FQNNGV. Between the trimmed V and J ends, which lost 3 bases and 3 bases, there was a span of 13 bases. This chain's CDR3 is CASSFEARSTDTQYF. CDR3 DNA: TGTGCCAGCAGCTTCGAAGCTAGATCTACAGATACGCAGTATTTT.

This clonotype was seen many times. V and J are TRBV11-2 and TRBJ1-1; D call uncertain. This CDR3 region has 14 residues. The V gene's germline CDR1 is SGHAT and CDR2 FQNNGV. The germline V and J ends were trimmed by 1 base and 1 base, with 7 bases remaining between them. The CDR3 DNA sequence: TGTGCCAGCAGCTTAGCTGGGGAGAACACTGAAGCTTTCTTT. Protein sequence: CASSLAGENTEAFF.

This clonotype was seen repeatedly, ten times or more. CDR3 nucleotides: TGCAGCGTACGCTCCAGCGGGGAGCTGTTTTTT. Its protein product is CSVRSSGELFF. J is TRBJ2-2 and V is TRBV29-1; no clear D. The germline CDR1 and CDR2 sequences are SQVTM and ANQGSEA. V was cut by 6 bases and J by 7 bases, with 9 bases left in between. The CDR3 extends over 11 amino acids.

V usage is TRBV4-3 and J usage is TRBJ2-7; 7 nucleotides align to TRBD2. This CDR3 is 17 amino acids long. The germline CDR1 and CDR2 sequences are LGHNA and YSLEER. With 0 bases clipped from V and 2 bases from J, the junction kept 10 bases outside the gene matches. This CDR3 is CASSQDITGRPPYEQYF. The CDR3 DNA reads as TGCGCCAGCAGCCAAGATATTACCGGGAGGCCCCCCTACGAGCAGTACTTC.

This clonotype has at least ten counts. This chain uses TRBV5-5 with TRBJ2-3, with D maybe TRBD2 (5 bases). Germline CDR1 reads SGHKS; CDR2 reads YYEKEE (reference sequence). Trimming shortened V by 1 base and J by 2 bases, and 11 bases separated the two germline ends. The CDR3 totals 15 residues. The CDR3 protein is CASSLTRAPTDTQYF. The CDR3 nucleotides read TGTGCCAGCAGCTTGACGCGGGCTCCCACAGATACGCAGTATTTT. The full variable domain, its missing parts supplied by reference TRBV5-5 and TRBJ2-3, is DAGVTQSPTHLIKTRGQQVTLRCSPISGHKSVSWYQQVLGQGPQFIFQYYEKEERGRGNFPDRFSARQFPNYSSELNVNALLLGDSALYLCASSLTRAPTDTQYFGPGTRLTVL.

This clonotype was seen many times. This chain joins TRBV4-3 and TRBJ2-1; 10 positions match TRBD2. CDR1 LGHNA and CDR2 YSLEER come from the germline V gene. The junction had 2 bases not matched to a gene; V was cut back by 1 base and J by 2 bases. The CDR3 has 16 residues. The CDR3 sequence is CASSQALAGAYNEQFF. The CDR3 DNA sequence: TGCGCCAGCAGCCAAGCTCTAGCGGGGGCCTACAATGAGCAGTTCTTC.

This clonotype was counted many times. The chain uses TRBV19 and TRBJ1-5; TRBD1 matches 12 bases. The length of the CDR3 is 16 residues. The junction had 5 bases not matched to a gene; V was cut back by 3 bases and J by 5 bases. Per the germline V gene, CDR1 is LNHDA and CDR2 is SQIVND (reference sequence). The CDR3 region is CASSIGDRGLYQPQHF. The CDR3 nucleotides are TGTGCCAGTAGTATTGGGGACAGGGGGCTTTATCAGCCCCAGCATTTT. Full variable domain (missing parts from reference TRBV19 and TRBJ1-5): DGGITQSPKYLFRKEGQNVTLSCEQNLNHDAMYWYRQDPGQGLRLIYYSQIVNDFQKGDIAEGYSVSREKKESFPLTVTSAQKNPTAFYLCASSIGDRGLYQPQHFGDGTRLSIL.

For this clonotype: It is likely a read error, because the conserved phenylalanine at the end of the CDR3 is missing. The rearrangement uses TRBV7-9 and TRBJ2-1; TRBD2 matches at 8 bases. CDR1 is SEHNR, CDR2 FQNEAQ, per germline (reference sequence). This CDR3 contains 15 residues. The V segment lost 1 base and the J segment 4 bases; nucleotides outside the gene matches: 3. The CDR3 region has the DNA TGTGCCAGCAGCTTAGTTAGCGGGACGTACAATGAGCAGTTCTCC. It yields the protein CASSLVSGTYNEQFS.

The chain uses TRBV5-6 and TRBJ2-7; D is undetermined. This CDR3 is 15 amino acids long. Trimming took 0 bases from V and 4 from J, leaving 14 bases between them. CDR1 and CDR2 (germline): SGHDT, YYEEEE. Here the CDR3 DNA reads TGTGCCAGCAGCTTGGCAGCCAGGAAAGTGTACGAGCAGTACTTC. Its protein product is CASSLAARKVYEQYF.

There are many counts of this clonotype. The chain recombines TRBV29-1 with TRBJ1-1; TRBD1 agrees at 8 bases. There are 13 residues in the CDR3. The V gene's germline CDR1 is SQVTM and CDR2 ANQGSEA. J was trimmed by 3 bases and V by 4 bases; bases with no gene match: 4. The CDR3 bases are TGCAGCGTTGGGACAGGGAGGGACACTGAAGCTTTCTTT. As protein: CSVGTGRDTEAFF.

In regard to this clonotype: A much more abundant neighbour one base away suggests this may be a read error. This chain connects TRBV19 to TRBJ1-5; tentatively, D is TRBD1 (5 bases). The germline CDR1 and CDR2 sequences are LNHDA and SQIVND (reference sequence). The germline V and J ends were trimmed by 11 bases and 4 bases, with 12 bases remaining between them. The CDR3 is 12 residues long. The CDR3 protein is CAAHQGNQPQHF. The CDR3 bases are TGTGCCGCACACCAGGGTAATCAGCCCCAGCATTTT.

The table lists this clonotype with a few counts. The chain couples TRBV28 to TRBJ2-7; 9 positions match TRBD1. Germline V gene sequence: CDR1 MDHEN, CDR2 SYDVKM. The CDR3 covers 14 residues. J was trimmed by 5 bases and V by 4 bases; bases with no gene match: 6. This chain's CDR3 is CASSSDRGKDEQYF. The CDR3 nucleotides are TGTGCCAGCAGTTCGGACAGGGGAAAAGACGAGCAGTACTTC.

This clonotype turned up a few times. This sequence joins TRBV6-5 and TRBJ1-1, with 7 bases fitting TRBD1. J gave up 6 bases and V 6 bases, and 7 bases lay outside the gene matches. The CDR3 is made up of 13 amino acids. CDR1 and CDR2 (germline): MNHEY, SVGAGI. The CDR3 spells CASRRDRAAEAFF. CDR3 DNA sequence: TGTGCCAGCAGACGCGACAGGGCGGCTGAAGCTTTCTTT.

This clonotype was observed once. A much larger clone lies one base from this, so it may be a read error. V usage is TRBV7-9 and J usage is TRBJ1-4; D might be TRBD1 (6 bases). Looked up from germline, CDR1 is SEHNR and CDR2 is FQNEAQ (reference sequence). The CDR3 is 15 residues long. For the CDR3, the DNA is TGCGCCAGCAGCCAAGCAATGGGGGCCCATGAAAAACTGTTTTTT. Translating it yields CASSQAMGAHEKLFF.